The source of this T cell receptor (beta chain) is a study of cytomegalovirus exposure and HLA in healthy donors. Amplification used 60 Vbeta primers and 13 Jbeta primers. Assay used: immunoSEQ multiplex PCR; TCRdb lists only in-frame clones, some missing. There are around 150,000 clones in the sample; 80% to 90% occur only once, and 2% to 3% lies in the top ten. As to this clone: The antigen remains unidentified.

Donors were ostensibly healthy at sampling, although undocumented immune exposures were probable. The CDR3 totals 14 residues. CDR1 SGHTA and CDR2 FQGNSA come from the germline V gene. General study points: According to an earlier analysis, most TCR beta V segments yielded productive rearrangements about 87% or about 30% of the time. It was assumed in the presence/absence analyses that sequencing depth was roughly uniform across donors. Accurate prediction of most subjects' HLA-A and HLA-B alleles from TCR beta sequences was reported.

Sequencing was performed on PBMCs. The clonotype originates from a boy younger than 10 in good health and CMV-seronegative. The chain is built from TRBV7-2 and TRBJ2-5, with D possibly being TRBD2 (5 bases). With the DNA end fitting TRBJ2-7 better, the J assignment may be wrong. The CDR3 protein is CASSLVPLGYEQYF. In DNA form, the CDR3 reads TGTGCCAGCAGCTTAGTGCCACTAGGATACGAGCAGTACTTC.